Given below is one T cell receptor (beta chain) in context. Its antigen remains unknown. Sequencing was performed with immunoSEQ multiplex PCR; in TCRdb, only in-frame clones are kept and a portion is missing. The sample holds around 40,000 clones, roughly 90% seen once. These data come from a study of T cells in localized non-small cell lung cancer. Study outcomes and limitations: A single tumor region was sequenced, leaving heterogeneity possible. Those with higher blood T cell density had longer overall survival. Adjacent uninvolved lung tissue had the highest T cell clonality, exceeding tumor.

Germline CDR1 SGHTA, CDR2 FQGTGA. There are 16 residues in the CDR3. Trimming cost V 1 base and J 8 bases; bases outside gene matches: 6. The specimen was peripheral blood, collected before any cancer treatment. The sequence was obtained from a female donor of 60 years or more with stage I squamous cell lung carcinoma. The V gene is TRBV7-3, the J gene TRBJ2-1; 12 bases are a match to TRBD2. DNA for the CDR3: TGTGCCAGCAGCTTAAGGCGGGCTAGCGGGAGGGATGAGCAGTTCTTC. It encodes CASSLRRASGRDEQFF. Full variable domain (outside the CDR3, taken from reference TRBV7-3 and TRBJ2-1): GAGVSQTPSNKVTEKGKYVELRCDPISGHTALYWYRQSLGQGPEFLIYFQGTGAADDSGLPNDRFFAVRPEGSVSTLKIQRTERGDSAVYLCASSLRRASGRDEQFFGPGTRLTVL.